This T cell receptor beta chain was captured by sequencing in a study of monozygotic twins with inflammatory bowel disease. Regarding the study as a whole: Repertoire similarity did not separate concordant from discordant twins, possibly from limited power. Patients got different immunosuppressive treatments, which may have made their repertoires more variable.

Remarks on this clonotype: Its antigen is unknown.

Total RNA input per TCR library was roughly 3,300 ng. TCRdb derives one entry per CDR3 protein from the 5' RACE reads, leaving out DNA. The sample table sets out 80,000 or so distinct CDR3 sequences. The CDR3 contains 12 residues. Germline CDR1 SGHVS, CDR2 FQNEAQ. This sequence joins TRBV7-8 and TRBJ1-1. The source of this sequence is a human donor with ulcerative colitis or Crohn's disease, or a healthy co-twin of an affected twin (not recorded which). The specimen sequenced was blood. CDR3 region: CASSRETTEAFF.